This is a list of T cell receptor beta chains from one sample in a study of T-cell memory formation after mild COVID-19. From the 5' RACE reads, TCRdb called clonotypes with MiXCR, one entry per CDR3 protein. Of about 610,000 distinct CDR3 sequences in the sample, approximately 15% are singletons; the top ten hold around 8.1%. The sample comprised PBMCs or a T cell subset sorted from them (not recorded which). The receptors come from an adult woman who had mild COVID-19 (a few samples of this study predate the infection). Cell type and time point are not known. CDR3s include the opening cysteine and the closing phenylalanine or tryptophan. A D gene is named only where the DNA matches it firmly. Clone size is not always given. Where it is, it says once, few, many or a class for expanded clones.

TRBJ2-1	-	TRBV6-2/TRBV6-3	few	CASSQTSAEQFF	TGTGCCAGCAGTCAAACTAGTGCGGAGCAGTTCTTC
TRBJ2-3	TRBD2	TRBV10-3	few	CAISELAGTDTQYF	TGTGCCATCAGTGAACTAGCGGGCACAGATACGCAGTATTTT
TRBJ2-2	-	TRBV27	many	CASSWGGGTGELFF	TGTGCCAGCAGCTGGGGCGGCGGCACCGGGGAGCTGTTTTTT
TRBJ2-1	-	TRBV29-1	-	CSATVTAPYNEQFF	TGCAGCGCTACCGTGACAGCGCCCTACAATGAGCAGTTCTTC
TRBJ1-5	-	TRBV6-5	few	CASSRGNGNQPQHF	TGTGCCAGCAGTAGAGGGAACGGGAATCAGCCCCAGCATTTT
TRBJ2-3	TRBD1	TRBV5-4	-	CASSPGQGVGDTQYF	TGTGCCAGCAGCCCCGGACAGGGGGTTGGAGATACGCAGTATTTT
TRBJ2-2	-	TRBV28	few	CASSSHGELFF	TGTGCCAGCAGTTCTCACGGGGAGCTGTTTTTT
TRBJ2-1	-	TRBV6-6	few	CASSYSGDLSHEQFF	TGTGCCAGCAGTTACTCGGGGGACCTTTCGCATGAGCAGTTCTTC
TRBJ2-3	TRBD1	TRBV2	-	CASIKFDRGRADTQYF	TGTGCCAGCATTAAATTCGACAGGGGGCGCGCAGATACGCAGTATTTT
TRBJ2-6	-	TRBV5-6	few	CASSLVGRGGTSGANVLTF	TGTGCCAGCAGCTTGGTGGGCAGGGGAGGGACATCTGGGGCCAACGTCCTGACTTTC
TRBJ1-5	-	TRBV7-2	-	CASSRYGPSTNQPQHF	TGTGCCAGCAGCCGTTATGGACCCTCCACCAATCAGCCCCAGCATTTT
TRBJ2-7	TRBD1	TRBV6-5	-	CASSSTGTGLRRYF	TGTGCCAGCAGCTCCACCGGGACAGGCCTCCGGCGGTACTTC
TRBJ2-3	-	TRBV6-6	-	CASSYPGSYTQYF	TGTGCCAGCAGTTATCCGGGTTCATATACGCAGTATTTT
TRBJ2-1	TRBD2	TRBV24-1	few	CATSDPRMTSGDSYNEQFF	TGTGCCACCAGTGACCCCCGGATGACTAGCGGCGACTCCTACAATGAGCAGTTCTTC
TRBJ2-3	-	TRBV11-3	-	CASSFPGEAVYGSTDTQYF	TGTGCCAGCAGCTTTCCGGGAGAGGCGGTTTACGGTAGCACAGATACGCAGTATTTT
TRBJ2-1	-	TRBV7-9	-	CASSPTDF	TGTGCCAGCAGCCCCACGGATTTC
TRBJ1-2	-	TRBV4-1	few	CASSPLGGARDGYTF	TGCGCCAGCAGCCCCCTAGGCGGGGCGCGGGATGGCTACACCTTC
TRBJ1-1	-	TRBV5-4	-	CASSLAPGGDTEAFF	TGTGCCAGCAGCTTGGCACCGGGGGGAGACACTGAAGCTTTCTTT
TRBJ2-5	-	TRBV7-6	few	CASSLAGRAGETQYF	TGTGCCAGCAGCTTAGCGGGAAGGGCTGGGGAGACCCAGTACTTC
TRBJ2-4	TRBD1	TRBV6-2/TRBV6-3	-	CASSNTGGQGNIQYF	TGTGCCAGCAGCAACACCGGGGGACAGGGAAACATTCAGTACTTC
TRBJ2-1	-	TRBV27	few	CASSSYAAGYNEQFF	TGTGCCAGCAGTTCCTACGCGGCGGGTTACAATGAGCAGTTCTTC
TRBJ2-1	TRBD1	TRBV20-1	many	CSASEGQTDNEQFF	TGCAGTGCTAGTGAGGGACAGACTGACAATGAGCAGTTCTTC
TRBJ1-4	TRBD1	TRBV7-8	-	CASRDRERGEKLFF	TGTGCCAGCAGGGACAGGGAACGTGGAGAAAAACTGTTTTTT
TRBJ2-5	TRBD2	TRBV6-5	-	CASRRLAGSETQYF	TGTGCCAGCAGACGACTAGCGGGGTCAGAGACCCAGTACTTC
TRBJ1-6	-	TRBV7-9	-	CASRDSKTYNSPLHF	TGTGCCAGCAGAGACAGCAAAACCTATAATTCACCCCTCCACTTT
TRBJ2-2	-	TRBV7-3	few	CASSLPRTGELFF	TGTGCCAGCAGCTTACCAAGGACCGGGGAGCTGTTTTTT
TRBJ2-1	TRBD2	TRBV7-2	-	CASSTGLASEQFF	TGTGCCAGCAGCACGGGACTAGCTAGCGAGCAGTTCTTC
TRBJ2-5	-	TRBV24-1	-	CATSDWLETQYF	TGTGCCACCAGTGATTGGTTAGAGACCCAGTACTTC
TRBJ2-7	TRBD2	TRBV4-2	-	CASRAGSGSYEQYF	TGTGCCAGCAGAGCCGGGAGCGGGAGCTACGAGCAGTACTTC
TRBJ1-3	TRBD1	TRBV11-2	-	CASSSTGFSGNTIYF	TGTGCCAGCAGCTCGACAGGGTTCTCTGGAAACACCATATATTTT
TRBJ2-5	-	TRBV18	-	CASSPRRGLREVGETQYF	TGTGCCAGCTCACCACGGAGGGGGCTCCGAGAGGTGGGCGAGACCCAGTACTTC
TRBJ1-2	TRBD1	TRBV15	-	CATSRDASDRYGYTF	TGTGCCACCAGCAGAGATGCCTCGGACAGGTATGGCTACACCTTC
TRBJ2-1	TRBD2	TRBV29-1	many	CSVAGLAGSYNEQFF	TGCAGCGTTGCCGGACTAGCGGGATCTTACAATGAGCAGTTCTTC
TRBJ2-5	TRBD2	TRBV19	-	CASNSGTSGGLTQYF	TGTGCCAGTAACTCCGGGACTAGCGGGGGGCTTACCCAGTACTTC
TRBJ1-1	-	TRBV5-1	-	CASSRSPSNTEAFF	TGCGCCAGCAGCCGCAGTCCCTCGAACACTGAAGCTTTCTTT
TRBJ2-7	-	TRBV7-3	many	CASIHPSYEQYF	TGTGCCAGCATCCACCCTTCTTACGAGCAGTACTTC
TRBJ2-1	-	TRBV25-1	-	CASSPFDEQFF	TGTGCCAGCAGTCCGTTCGATGAGCAGTTCTTC
TRBJ2-3	-	TRBV5-1	many	CASSLLRGADTQYF	TGCGCCAGCAGCTTGTTGCGGGGAGCAGATACGCAGTATTTT
TRBJ1-5	-	TRBV7-8	-	CASSLASAVYSNQPQHF	TGTGCCAGCAGCTTAGCGTCGGCGGTATATAGCAATCAGCCCCAGCATTTT
TRBJ2-5	TRBD2	TRBV14	many	CASSRASGGAETQYF	TGTGCCAGCAGCCGGGCTAGCGGGGGTGCGGAGACCCAGTACTTC
TRBJ2-3	TRBD2	TRBV19	few	CASSMKLVTSGSLDTQYF	TGTGCCAGTAGTATGAAGCTCGTGACTAGCGGGAGTCTAGATACGCAGTATTTT
TRBJ1-2	TRBD1	TRBV7-8	few	CASSLNAGQGRIYGYTF	TGTGCCAGCAGCTTAAACGCAGGACAGGGGAGGATCTATGGCTACACCTTC
TRBJ2-1	-	TRBV29-1	-	CSVWGGNEQFF	TGCAGCGTCTGGGGCGGGAATGAGCAGTTCTTC
TRBJ1-1	-	TRBV2	few	CASTRHVAGGTEAFF	TGTGCCAGCACCCGCCATGTAGCCGGGGGCACTGAAGCTTTCTTT
TRBJ1-3	-	TRBV12-3/TRBV12-4	few	CASKARASGNTIYF	TGTGCCAGCAAAGCCAGAGCCTCTGGAAACACCATATATTTT
TRBJ1-1	-	TRBV27	-	CASKLGLGDNTEAFF	TGTGCCAGCAAGCTCGGCCTAGGGGACAACACTGAAGCTTTCTTT
TRBJ2-2	-	TRBV12-3/TRBV12-4	few	CASSLGGHGTYTGELFF	TGTGCCAGCAGTTTAGGCGGCCACGGAACTTACACCGGGGAGCTGTTTTTT
TRBJ2-1	TRBD2	TRBV7-9	few	CASSMPGLAGEDEQFF	TGTGCCAGCAGCATGCCGGGACTAGCGGGAGAAGATGAGCAGTTCTTC
TRBJ1-5	TRBD1	TRBV24-1	few	CATGQGNQPQHF	TGTGCCACCGGACAGGGGAATCAGCCCCAGCATTTT
TRBJ2-7	-	TRBV5-6	-	CASSPESAGVYEQYF	TGTGCCAGCAGCCCGGAGAGTGCCGGCGTTTACGAGCAGTACTTC
TRBJ1-3	-	TRBV2	many	CASSDQNSGNTIYF	TGTGCCAGCAGTGATCAGAACTCTGGAAACACCATATATTTT
TRBJ2-7	-	TRBV20-1	few	CSASAPTKEQYF	TGCAGTGCCAGTGCCCCAACCAAGGAGCAGTACTTC
TRBJ2-7	TRBD1	TRBV20-1	-	CSARRPGQGIYEQYF	TGCAGTGCTAGGAGACCGGGACAGGGGATATACGAGCAGTACTTC
TRBJ2-1	TRBD2	TRBV7-9	-	CASSLLLAGVNEQFF	TGTGCCAGCAGCTTATTACTAGCGGGGGTAAATGAGCAGTTCTTC
TRBJ2-5	TRBD1	TRBV5-4	few	CASRPDRGSPETQYF	TGTGCCAGCAGACCCGACAGGGGGAGCCCAGAGACCCAGTACTTC
TRBJ2-1	-	TRBV7-9	few	CAGSAYNEQFF	TGTGCCGGATCCGCTTACAATGAGCAGTTCTTC
TRBJ2-1	-	TRBV5-4	few	CASSPQGQNEQFF	TGTGCCAGCAGCCCACAAGGGCAAAATGAGCAGTTCTTC
TRBJ2-7	-	TRBV29-1	few	CSVIGTFPEQYF	TGCAGCGTGATAGGGACCTTCCCCGAGCAGTACTTC
TRBJ1-2	-	TRBV11-2	-	CASSPSSNYGYTF	TGTGCCAGCAGCCCCAGCAGTAACTATGGCTACACCTTC